The text below deals with one T cell receptor (beta chain). This specimen comes from a study of chemoradiotherapy in HPV16-positive cancers. Method: immunoSEQ multiplex PCR; TCRdb's copy keeps in-frame clones and lacks some. The sample yields under 15,000 clones, 60% to 80% seen once. Trimming removed 6 bases from V and 0 bases from J, with 7 bases in between. CDR3 length: 13 residues. Germline V gene lookup returns CDR1 MDHEN and CDR2 SYDVKM. This receptor was identified in a human donor with HPV-associated anogenital cancer. J is TRBJ2-3 and V is TRBV28, with no clear D. The specimen was obtained from a patient who underwent chemoradiotherapy. The CDR3 bases are TGTGCCAGCAGAGGCGGAAGCACAGATACGCAGTATTTT. Residues: CASRGGSTDTQYF.